A selection of T cell receptor beta chains follows, all from one sample in a study of T cells in Graves' hyperthyroidism and ophthalmopathy. TCRdb fed the multiplex PCR reads into MiXCR, producing one record per CDR3 protein. The repertoire consists of more than 300,000 distinct CDR3 sequences, with approximately 18% occurring once and the leading ten covering more than 30%. Source material: blood. All receptors derive from a woman aged 25 to 39 with Graves' hyperthyroidism that later progressed to Graves' ophthalmopathy. Both conserved end residues are part of each CDR3. The D gene is left open where the match is weak. Rows may omit the clone size; those that give it use once, few, many or a size class.

d_gene,len,j_gene,v_gene,abundance,CDR3nt,CDR3aa
NA,13,TRBJ1-1,TRBV7-9,NA,TGTGCCAGCAGCTTAATCTCAGGGAGTGAAGCTTTCTTT,CASSLISGSEAFF
TRBD1,14,TRBJ2-2,TRBV6-4,many,TGTGCCACCGGACAGGGATCGAACACCGGGGAGCTGTTTTTT,CATGQGSNTGELFF
NA,14,TRBJ1-2,TRBV29-1,many,TGCAGCGTTGAACCGGCAGCCCCTGGCTATGGCTACACCTTC,CSVEPAAPGYGYTF
NA,12,TRBJ1-2,TRBV30,NA,TGTGCCTGGAGTGTGTCTAACTATGGCTACACCTTC,CAWSVSNYGYTF
NA,15,TRBJ2-7,TRBV20-1,many,TGCAGTGCTAGCGTCCCGTTGGGACACCGCTACGAGCAGTACTTC,CSASVPLGHRYEQYF
TRBD1,17,TRBJ1-2,TRBV3-1,NA,TGTGCCAGCAGCCAAGATGCTACAAGGGGGCTAGACTATGGCTACACCTTC,CASSQDATRGLDYGYTF
NA,15,TRBJ2-7,TRBV15,few,TGTGCCACCAGCAAACCAAACCCGACAGGCTACGAGCAGTACTTC,CATSKPNPTGYEQYF
TRBD1,17,TRBJ1-2,TRBV2,many,TGTGCCAGCAGCTTACCGGGACAGGGGGAAAAAAGTTATGGCTACACCTTC,CASSLPGQGEKSYGYTF
NA,14,TRBJ1-4,TRBV30,many,TGTGCCTGGAGTGTAACGGGGCAGGATGAAAAACTGTTTTTT,CAWSVTGQDEKLFF
NA,14,TRBJ2-7,TRBV5-1,NA,TGCGCCAGCAGCTTGGAGGAGACTAGCTACGAGCAGTACTTC,CASSLEETSYEQYF
TRBD2,19,TRBJ2-3,TRBV27,NA,TGTGCCAGCAGTTGCGTACTAGCGGGGGGAAAAACTAGCACAGATACGCAGTATTTT,CASSCVLAGGKTSTDTQYF